These 10 T cell receptor beta chains were sequenced from one sample in a study of regulatory T cells in long-lasting Graves disease. Time point given: persistent/refractory GD, antithyroid drugs over 5 years with positive TRAb. From PBMCs, RNA was extracted and then used to make the TCR library. To make TCR beta libraries, researchers used iRepertoire HTBI primers and Arm-PCR of CDR3 regions. TCRdb called the multiplex PCR reads again in MiXCR, with one record for every CDR3 protein. The sample has 450,000 or so distinct CDR3 sequences, less than 25% seen once. Sequenced material: peripheral blood mononuclear cells (PBMCs), taken when the disease was refractory, from a patient treated with antithyroid drugs. These receptors were taken from a female donor with Graves disease.

This chain joins TRBV7-9 and TRBJ1-2, with D unclear. This CDR3 contains 15 residues. V gave up 5 bases and J gave up 8 bases, with 21 bases separating them. CDR1 SEHNR and CDR2 FQNEAQ come from the germline V gene (reference sequence). CDR3 residues: CASSLSSISPEGYTF. The CDR3 DNA sequence: TGTGCCAGCAGCCTGAGTTCCATAAGCCCTGAGGGCTACACCTTC.

The genes are TRBV5-1 and TRBJ2-1; D gene unclear. V lost 5 bases, J lost 3 bases, and 9 bases lay in between. The CDR3 has 13 residues. Germline lookup yields CDR1 SGHRS and CDR2 YFSETQ. The CDR3 here is CASRPPDYNEQFF. CDR3 in DNA: TGCGCCAGCAGGCCGCCTGACTACAATGAGCAGTTCTTC.

This clonotype was detected many times. The chain is built from TRBV6-1 and TRBJ1-4; D gene uncertain. Deletions cut 4 bases from V and 5 bases from J, with 5 bases between. CDR3 length: 12 residues. Per germline, CDR1 MNHNS and CDR2 SASEGT. The CDR3 protein is CASSAQNEKLFF. The CDR3 region has the DNA TGTGCCAGCAGTGCCCAAAATGAAAAACTGTTTTTT.

V is TRBV7-9 and J is TRBJ1-3; the D is unclear. V dropped 4 bases and J dropped 0 bases, with 10 bases sitting between them. Germline-derived CDR1 and CDR2 are SEHNR and FQNEAQ (reference sequence). The CDR3 totals 15 residues. The CDR3 bases are TGTGCCAGCAGCTCGACCGGCCGCTCTGGAAACACCATATATTTT. This gives the protein CASSSTGRSGNTIYF.

This clonotype came up many times. This chain joins TRBV28 and TRBJ1-1; D gene ambiguous. Germline lookup yields CDR1 MDHEN and CDR2 SYDVKM. The CDR3 runs to 10 residues. The ends were cut back, 10 bases at V and 8 bases at J, with 11 bases in the middle. The CDR3 spells CATTFGEAFF. In DNA, the CDR3 is TGTGCCACGACTTTTGGGGAAGCTTTCTTT.

The sample holds many counts of this clonotype. V and J are TRBV12-3 or TRBV12-4 and TRBJ2-2; D possibly corresponds to TRBD1 (6 bases). The CDR3 runs to 15 residues. V was cut by 2 bases and J by 3 bases, with 10 bases left in between. The CDR3 region is CASSLFGGHTGELFF. In DNA, the CDR3 is TGTGCCAGCAGTTTATTTGGGGGCCACACCGGGGAGCTGTTTTTT.

V and J are TRBV29-1 and TRBJ1-2; D gene uncertain. Germline V gives CDR1 SQVTM, CDR2 ANQGSEA. The CDR3 covers 12 residues. V shed 7 bases and J shed 4 bases, with 13 bases lying between them. CDR3 DNA: TGCAGCGCAGGAGACGGTTCCTATGGCTACACCTTC. Its translation: CSAGDGSYGYTF.

This clonotype came up a few times. The chain couples TRBV11-2 to TRBJ1-1; 8 bases fit TRBD1. The V and J ends lost 1 base and 6 bases, in that order; junction bases with no gene match: 7. Per germline, CDR1 SGHAT and CDR2 FQNNGV. The CDR3 sequence is 15 residues long. The CDR3 DNA follows: TGTGCCAGCAGCTTAGTCTCCGGGACAGGAGCTGAAGCTTTCTTT. Its protein is CASSLVSGTGAEAFF.

This clonotype was detected a few times. This could be a read error, since a much larger clone is one nucleotide away. The V gene is TRBV12-3 or TRBV12-4, the J gene TRBJ1-5; D is ambiguous. This CDR3 comprises 14 residues. Written as DNA, the CDR3 is TGTGCCAGCAGAATCGGGAGTTCCAATCAGCCCCGGCATTTT. Translation gives CASRIGSSNQPRHF.

The CDR3 reads CATSSDAGTSGTIGGIQYF. DNA for the CDR3: TGTGCCACCAGCAGTGATGCCGGGACTAGCGGGACAATTGGGGGCATTCAGTACTTC. The chain carries TRBV15 and TRBJ2-4, with 13 bases identical to TRBD2. The CDR3 extends over 19 amino acids. V was pared by 3 bases and J by 9 bases, with 17 bases of the junction left unmatched. Germline V CDR1 and CDR2: LNHNV, YYDKDF (reference sequence).